This T cell receptor beta chain is drawn from a study of synovial regulatory T cells in juvenile arthritis. Regarding the study as a whole: Compared with other blood Treg cells, inflammation-associated Treg cells had reduced TCR diversity. iaTreg TCR repertoires were largely private across patients and partially overlapped synovial Teff and blood CPL.

CDR3 length: 13 residues. Nucleotide data are not available. The germline CDR1 and CDR2 sequences are SGHVS and FQNEAQ. Comment on this clone: Its antigen is undetermined.

Clones were read by immunoSEQ multiplex PCR, and TCRdb kept only the in-frame ones, dropping some. The data show under 10,000 clones, and the top ten clones hold 0.35%. Specimen: Treg cells from blood. Subset described: remaining (HLA-DR-negative) circulating blood Treg cells. This receptor was taken from a donor aged 2-29 years with juvenile idiopathic arthritis. V and J are TRBV7-8 and TRBJ1-2; TCRdb names TRBD1, which stays unverified in the absence of DNA. CDR3 in amino acids: CASSLGYREGYTF.